The 32 T cell receptor beta chains below were found in one sample sequenced in a study of shared clonotypes between healthy human individuals. Clones were read by immunoSEQ multiplex PCR, and TCRdb kept only the in-frame ones, dropping some. In the table there are 800,000 to 950,000 clones, about 96% of which are singletons. The naive CD8 population came from CD45RO-negative cells selected for CCR7, without terminally differentiated effector memory CD45RA+ cells. The sequencing input was naive CD8+ T cells sorted from blood. The receptors were gathered from a man aged 25 to 40 in good health.

The table lists this clone with a count of one. The CDR3, as DNA: TGTGCCACCAGCGGGGTAGGGGTGGCTGGCTACACCTTC. Translated: CATSGVGVAGYTF. The chain carries TRBV15 and TRBJ1-2, with D tentatively TRBD1 (5 bases). CDR1 and CDR2 (germline): LNHNV, YYDKDF (reference sequence). The CDR3 length is 13 residues. Trimming left V 5 bases short and J 7 bases short, with 14 bases between.

The gene calls are TRBV28 and TRBJ2-5; D unclear. V was cut by 5 bases and J by 4 bases, with 11 bases left in between. CDR3 length: 13 amino acids. Germline V lookup: CDR1 MDHEN, CDR2 SYDVKM. DNA for the CDR3: TGTGCCAGCAGTCCGCAATTAGTAGAGACCCAGTACTTC. Its translation is CASSPQLVETQYF.

The chain has TRBV27 and TRBJ2-1; 10 positions match TRBD2. The V gene end was trimmed by 2 bases and the J gene end by 4 bases; junction bases not matched to a gene: 5. The CDR3 totals 16 residues. The germline V gene has CDR1 MNHEY and CDR2 SMNVEV (reference sequence). CDR3 coding DNA: TGTGCCAGCAGTTTAGGGACTAGCGAAACTTACAATGAGCAGTTCTTC. Translating it yields CASSLGTSETYNEQFF.

The genes are TRBV27 and TRBJ1-1; D is perhaps TRBD1 (6 bases). CDR1 MNHEY and CDR2 SMNVEV come from the germline V gene (reference sequence). V gave up 7 bases and J gave up 3 bases, with 15 bases separating them. The CDR3 runs 14 residues. The CDR3 nucleotides read TGTGCCAGCAAACCCAGTGGGGGGCACACTGAAGCTTTCTTT. Protein product: CASKPSGGHTEAFF.

The chain joins TRBV30 to TRBJ2-7; no firm D call. This CDR3 has 13 amino acids. CDR1 GTSNPN and CDR2 SVGIG come from the germline V gene (reference sequence). V lost 1 base and J lost 2, with 9 bases in between. The CDR3 reads CAWSGTIPYEQYF. The CDR3 coding sequence is TGTGCCTGGAGTGGGACCATCCCCTACGAGCAGTACTTC.

The chain uses TRBV27 and TRBJ2-7; D tentatively reads TRBD1 or TRBD2 (5 bases each). The germline V gene encodes CDR1 MNHEY and CDR2 SMNVEV (reference sequence). The CDR3 is made up of 16 amino acids. With 9 bases removed from V and 2 bases from J, the gap between germline ends came to 23 bases. The CDR3 loop is CASRRGQEGPPYEQYF. DNA of the CDR3: TGTGCCAGTCGACGGGGCCAAGAGGGGCCGCCCTACGAGCAGTACTTC.

The rearrangement joins TRBV29-1 to TRBJ2-7; 10 bases align to TRBD1. V lost 6 bases to trimming and J lost 5 bases; unmatched junction nucleotides: 7. CDR1 SQVTM and CDR2 ANQGSEA come from the germline V gene. The CDR3 is made up of 13 amino acids. CDR3 sequence: CSVYLTGGDEQYF. Here the CDR3 DNA reads TGCAGCGTATATCTGACAGGGGGCGACGAGCAGTACTTC.

V usage is TRBV6-5 and J usage is TRBJ2-7; D is unclear. The V end lost 5 bases, the J end lost 5 bases, and 7 bases lay between the germline ends. Germline assignment: CDR1 MNHEY and CDR2 SVGAGI. This CDR3 region has 11 residues. CDR3 sequence reads: CASSTGHEQYF. CDR3 DNA: TGTGCCAGCAGTACCGGGCACGAGCAGTACTTC.

This chain joins TRBV5-5 and TRBJ2-7, with 7 bases aligning to TRBD1. Germline values: CDR1 SGHKS, CDR2 YYEKEE (reference sequence). The CDR3 length is 13 residues. The junction had 4 bases not matched to a gene; V was cut back by 4 bases and J by 3 bases. CDR3 coding DNA: TGTGCCAGCAGCGGGACAGTTAACTACGAGCAGTACTTC. Protein product: CASSGTVNYEQYF. The whole variable domain, remainder taken from reference TRBV5-5 and TRBJ2-7, is DAGVTQSPTHLIKTRGQQVTLRCSPISGHKSVSWYQQVLGQGPQFIFQYYEKEERGRGNFPDRFSARQFPNYSSELNVNALLLGDSALYLCASSGTVNYEQYFGPGTRLTVT.

V and J are TRBV18 and TRBJ2-1; maybe TRBD2 (6 bases). With 4 bases removed from V and 6 bases from J, the gap between germline ends came to 10 bases. There are 13 residues in the CDR3. Germline V gives CDR1 KGHSH, CDR2 LQKENI. The CDR3: CASSRPEGNEQFF. The CDR3 bases are TGTGCCAGCTCACGCCCGGAGGGCAATGAGCAGTTCTTC.

The chain combines TRBV7-9 with TRBJ1-4; D uncertain. The V gene's germline CDR1 is SEHNR and CDR2 FQNEAQ (reference sequence). Trimming shortened V by 4 bases and J by 10 bases, and 7 bases separated the two germline ends. CDR3 length: 11 amino acids. CDR3 coding DNA: TGTGCCAGCAGCTCGGACCTAAAACTGTTTTTT. Amino acid sequence: CASSSDLKLFF.

The chain joins TRBV4-2 to TRBJ2-7; the D is unclear. V was cut by 0 bases and J by 4 bases, with 4 bases left in between. CDR1 and CDR2 from the germline V gene are LGHNA and YNFKEQ. The CDR3 length is 12 residues. The CDR3 nucleotides are TGTGCCAGCAGCCAAGATGGGTACGAGCAGTACTTC. Its translation: CASSQDGYEQYF.

The J gene is TRBJ2-7, the V gene TRBV7-9; D gene uncertain. Germline CDR1 is SEHNR and CDR2 is FQNEAQ (reference sequence). CDR3 size: 13 residues. Trimming left V 6 bases short and J 0 bases short, with 9 bases between. The CDR3 protein is CASRTKDSYEQYF. The CDR3 region has the DNA TGTGCCAGCAGAACTAAGGACTCCTACGAGCAGTACTTC.

Notes on this clone: At the DNA level, this CDR3 is encoded by other sequences in the same sample as well. This chain links TRBV11-2 with TRBJ2-7; D is uncertain. Germline V gene sequence: CDR1 SGHAT, CDR2 FQNNGV. The CDR3 extends over 12 amino acids. Trimming shortened V by 1 base and J by 1 base, and 2 bases separated the two germline ends. The CDR3 loop reads CASSLGSYEQYF. CDR3 bases: TGTGCCAGCAGCTTAGGGTCCTACGAGCAGTACTTC.

This clone was observed a single time. CDR3: CASSFQGGEQYF. CDR3 nucleotide sequence: TGTGCCAGCAGCTTTCAGGGGGGCGAGCAGTACTTC. The chain has TRBV7-6 and TRBJ2-7, with a weak D call TRBD1 (7 bases). Germline values: CDR1 SGHVS, CDR2 FNYEAQ. This CDR3 region has 12 residues. V lost 3 bases and J lost 6, with 9 bases in between.

This chain uses TRBV6-1 with TRBJ2-1, with 13 bases identical to TRBD2. Germline lookup yields CDR1 MNHNS and CDR2 SASEGT. The CDR3 length is 17 residues. V dropped 0 bases and J dropped 4; count of bases not matched to a gene: 3. Here the CDR3 DNA reads TGTGCCAGCAGTGAAGCGACTAGCGGGAGGTTATACAATGAGCAGTTCTTC. Its translation is CASSEATSGRLYNEQFF.

This clone was observed once. The sample holds other DNA sequences that translate to the same CDR3. This rearrangement joins TRBV30 to TRBJ2-3; 10 nucleotides match TRBD2. The length of the CDR3 is 14 residues. V lost 2 bases and J lost 1; bases outside the gene matches: 0. Per germline, CDR1 GTSNPN and CDR2 SVGIG (reference sequence). The CDR3 is CAWSLAGGTDTQYF. CDR3 DNA: TGTGCCTGGAGTCTAGCGGGGGGCACAGATACGCAGTATTTT.

This clone was detected once. The chain carries TRBV18 and TRBJ1-1; D remains unclear. V gave up 6 bases and J gave up 3 bases, with 11 bases separating them. Germline CDR1 reads KGHSH; CDR2 reads LQKENI. This CDR3 is built from 13 residues. As DNA, the CDR3 is TGTGCCAGCTCCCCCGGCAGGTACACTGAAGCTTTCTTT. It specifies CASSPGRYTEAFF.

This chain connects TRBV10-3 to TRBJ2-7, with D tentatively TRBD1 or TRBD2 (5 bases each). This CDR3 has 14 amino acids. V gave up 6 bases and J gave up 3 bases, with 15 bases separating them. The V gene's germline CDR1 is ENHRY and CDR2 SYGVKD. CDR3 sequence: CAIRPLGDHYEQYF. The CDR3 nucleotides read TGTGCCATCAGACCACTCGGGGACCACTACGAGCAGTACTTC.

The J gene is TRBJ2-2, the V gene TRBV29-1, with TRBD2 identical over 8 bases. Germline values: CDR1 SQVTM, CDR2 ANQGSEA. The J segment lost 0 bases and the V segment lost 6 bases, leaving 9 bases of the junction unmatched. This CDR3 is built from 16 residues. CDR3 nucleotide sequence: TGCAGCGTATACGTTAGCGGGGCAGCGAACACCGGGGAGCTGTTTTTT. Its translation is CSVYVSGAANTGELFF.

The rearrangement joins TRBV7-8 to TRBJ1-4; 7 bases are a match to TRBD1. The germline CDR1 and CDR2 sequences are SGHVS and FQNEAQ. This CDR3 spans 17 amino acids. Trimming removed 6 bases from V and 8 bases from J; junction bases left unmatched: 18. This CDR3 is CASSSRQGRSSGEKLFF. As DNA, the CDR3 is TGTGCCAGCAGTTCAAGACAGGGTCGCTCGTCAGGAGAAAAACTGTTTTTT.

This clone was observed a single time. The chain has TRBV4-1 and TRBJ2-1; 13 bases are shared with TRBD2. V dropped 2 bases and J dropped 5; count of bases not matched to a gene: 3. The germline gives CDR1 MGHRA, CDR2 YSYEKL. The CDR3 loop spans 16 amino acids. CDR3 bases: TGCGCCAGCAGCCAATGGACTAGCGGGAGTAACAATGAGCAGTTCTTC. Translation gives CASSQWTSGSNNEQFF.

The chain couples TRBV5-4 to TRBJ1-1, with D hard to call. The germline CDR1 and CDR2 sequences are SGHNT and YYREEE (reference sequence). V shed 2 bases and J shed 2 bases, with 4 bases lying between them. The CDR3 contains 12 residues. The CDR3 region is CASSFENTEAFF. The CDR3 coding sequence is TGTGCCAGCAGCTTTGAAAACACTGAAGCTTTCTTT.

The chain is built from TRBV5-1 and TRBJ2-2; TRBD2 aligns across 10 bases. The CDR3 is 15 amino acids. The V segment lost 5 bases and the J segment 3 bases; nucleotides outside the gene matches: 4. Per the germline V gene, CDR1 is SGHRS and CDR2 is YFSETQ. The chain's CDR3 is CASSWTSGYTGELFF. CDR3 nucleotide sequence: TGCGCCAGCAGTTGGACTAGCGGCTACACCGGGGAGCTGTTTTTT.

J is TRBJ2-7 and V is TRBV11-2; 11 bases agree with TRBD1. The J segment lost 1 base and the V segment lost 4 bases, leaving 6 bases of the junction unmatched. CDR1 and CDR2 (germline): SGHAT, FQNNGV. CDR3 length equals 16 residues. The CDR3 region has the DNA TGTGCCAGCAGCTCCGGGGGACAGGGGGGATCCTACGAGCAGTACTTC. Amino acid sequence: CASSSGGQGGSYEQYF. Filled out from reference TRBV11-2 and TRBJ2-7, the complete variable domain reads EAGVAQSPRYKIIEKRQSVAFWCNPISGHATLYWYQQILGQGPKLLIQFQNNGVVDDSQLPKDRFSAERLKGVDSTLKIQPAKLEDSAVYLCASSSGGQGGSYEQYFGPGTRLTVT.

The chain recombines TRBV29-1 with TRBJ2-1; 14 bases are a match to TRBD2. Germline values: CDR1 SQVTM, CDR2 ANQGSEA. V lost 1 base to trimming and J lost 8 bases; unmatched junction nucleotides: 4. The CDR3 contains 15 residues. The CDR3 loop reads CSVEGTSGRWDEQFF. CDR3 bases: TGCAGCGTTGAAGGGACTAGCGGGAGGTGGGATGAGCAGTTCTTC.

The V gene is TRBV28, the J gene TRBJ2-7; D is ambiguous. Germline V gene data show CDR1 as MDHEN and CDR2 as SYDVKM. The CDR3 has 13 amino acids. V was pared by 3 bases and J by 5 bases, with 11 bases between. The CDR3: CASSFPPDDEQYF. DNA for the CDR3: TGTGCCAGCAGTTTCCCGCCGGACGACGAGCAGTACTTC.

The rearrangement joins TRBV27 to TRBJ2-7; 8 positions agree with TRBD2. Germline V gene lookup returns CDR1 MNHEY and CDR2 SMNVEV (reference sequence). V gave up 3 bases and J gave up 0 bases; unmatched junction bases: 4. This CDR3 comprises 15 residues. Here the CDR3 DNA reads TGTGCCAGCAGTTTTCGCGGGAGGAGCTCCTACGAGCAGTACTTC. Its protein is CASSFRGRSSYEQYF.

V usage is TRBV6-1 and J usage is TRBJ2-2, with 10 positions matching TRBD1. Germline V lookup: CDR1 MNHNS, CDR2 SASEGT. This CDR3 contains 16 residues. V trimming: 4 bases; J trimming: 4 bases; junction bases outside the gene matches: 6. The CDR3 is CASSGQGAVGTGELFF. In nucleotides, the CDR3 is TGTGCCAGCAGTGGACAGGGGGCCGTCGGCACCGGGGAGCTGTTTTTT.

The rearrangement links TRBV29-1 to TRBJ2-3; no definite D call. This CDR3 is 13 amino acids long. The V end lost 7 bases, the J end lost 2 bases, and 13 bases lay between the germline ends. Germline V gives CDR1 SQVTM, CDR2 ANQGSEA. The CDR3 is CSAETADTDTQYF. The CDR3 DNA follows: TGCAGCGCTGAGACGGCGGACACAGATACGCAGTATTTT.

This chain uses TRBV9 with TRBJ1-2; the D is unclear. The germline V gene encodes CDR1 SGDLS and CDR2 YYNGEE. Trimming removed 3 bases from V and 2 bases from J, with 8 bases in between. The CDR3 contains 13 residues. The CDR3: CASSEMGNYGYTF. The CDR3 coding sequence is TGTGCCAGCAGCGAGATGGGCAACTATGGCTACACCTTC.

V and J are TRBV28 and TRBJ1-5, with 7 nucleotides matching TRBD1. Germline V gives CDR1 MDHEN, CDR2 SYDVKM. Germline trimming cut 3 bases from V and 6 bases from J; bases unmatched to any gene: 8. CDR3 length equals 15 residues. CDR3 amino acids: CASSFIARGLQPQHF. The CDR3 DNA is TGTGCCAGCAGTTTTATAGCAAGGGGGCTTCAGCCCCAGCATTTT.